These 32 T cell receptor beta chains were sequenced from one sample in a study of immune heterogeneity within non-small cell lung tumors (dated by TCRdb to the late 2010s). Genomic DNA was extracted from bulk tumor tissue and used as the TCR template, and about 0.65 ug gDNA was amplified per sample. Multiple biopsies per primary tumor were taken during surgery, spaced as far apart as possible within the tumor mass. The study cohort was described as untreated and was composed of newly diagnosed NSCLC cases undergoing curative surgery. Sequenced using a HiSeq X Ten. A multiplex PCR system amplified the TCR beta CDR3 region, with a first 10-cycle round using 32 V-gene forward and 13 J-gene reverse primers. The public reads were quality trimmed at Q25 with fastp and then assembled into clones with MiXCR by TCRdb, keeping productive beta chains. Rows are unified per CDR3 protein, each entry keeping the most common DNA and genes. Recorded for this sample are roughly 3,000 distinct CDR3 sequences; about 40% of them occurred a single time. The ten biggest clones cover under 15% of the sample.

Sequenced input: lung tumor tissue. These receptors were obtained from a man in his sixties or seventies with non-small cell lung cancer.

The V gene is TRBV28, the J gene TRBJ2-1; D is uncertain. This CDR3 contains 13 residues. CDR1 is MDHEN and CDR2 is SYDVKM in the germline V gene. V shed 3 bases and J shed 3 bases, with 6 bases lying between them. In nucleotides, the CDR3 is TGTGCCAGCAGTTTCGCCCTCTACAATGAGCAGTTCTTC. Translated: CASSFALYNEQFF.

The V and J genes are TRBV28 and TRBJ2-5; either TRBD1 or TRBD2 may fit D (5 bases each). V lost 5 bases and J 5 bases, leaving 18 bases between the germline ends. CDR1 MDHEN and CDR2 SYDVKM come from the germline V gene. The CDR3 covers 15 residues. The CDR3 coding sequence is TGTGCCAGCAGTCCCAGGGTCATACTAGGGGAGACCCAGTACTTC. This translates into CASSPRVILGETQYF.

This chain joins TRBV4-1 and TRBJ2-7; no clear D gene. The germline CDR1 and CDR2 sequences are MGHRA and YSYEKL. This CDR3 region has 16 residues. V lost 1 base to trimming and J lost 2 bases, with 15 bases between them. The CDR3, as DNA: TGCGCCAGCAGCCAAGGGGTCCAATCCGGCCCCTACGAGCAGTACTTC. Protein sequence: CASSQGVQSGPYEQYF.

The chain joins TRBV7-2 to TRBJ2-5; D perhaps matches TRBD1 (6 bases). V was pared by 4 bases and J by 4 bases, with 16 bases between. Germline lookup yields CDR1 SGHTA and CDR2 FQGNSA. The CDR3 sequence is 15 residues long. DNA for the CDR3: TGTGCCAGCAGCTCTAGAGACACAGGGTTAGAGACCCAGTACTTC. It specifies CASSSRDTGLETQYF.

This rearrangement joins TRBV27 to TRBJ1-2, with no clear D. CDR1 is MNHEY, CDR2 SMNVEV, per germline (reference sequence). The V and J ends lost 5 bases and 7 bases respectively, with 17 bases between them. This CDR3 comprises 14 residues. CDR3 bases: TGTGCCAGCAGTACTAGTCACGGTGCGGGTGGCTACACCTTC. Protein sequence: CASSTSHGAGGYTF.

The chain joins TRBV30 to TRBJ1-2, with no clear D. The CDR3 is 13 amino acids. Looked up from germline, CDR1 is GTSNPN and CDR2 is SVGIG (reference sequence). The germline V and J ends were trimmed by 0 bases and 3 bases, with 8 bases remaining between them. Here the CDR3 reads CAWSVQRYYGYTF. As DNA, the CDR3 is TGTGCCTGGAGTGTACAAAGATACTATGGCTACACCTTC. The full variable domain, rest sourced from reference TRBV30 and TRBJ1-2, is SQTIHQWPATLVQPVGSPLSLECTVEGTSNPNLYWYRQAAGRGLQLLFYSVGIGQISSEVPQNLSASRPQDRQFILSSKKLLLSDSGFYLCAWSVQRYYGYTFGSGTRLTVV.

The V and J genes are TRBV29-1 and TRBJ2-5, with 8 nucleotides matching TRBD1. CDR3 length: 14 residues. Germline V CDR1 and CDR2: SQVTM, ANQGSEA. V trimming: 6 bases; J trimming: 0 bases; junction bases outside the gene matches: 6. In DNA, the CDR3 is TGCAGCGTGGAGGACAGGGTTTACCAAGAGACCCAGTACTTC. Translating gives CSVEDRVYQETQYF.

This clonotype was counted only a few times. The chain uses TRBV7-9 and TRBJ1-3; maybe TRBD1 (6 bases). Trimming left V 5 bases short and J 4 bases short, with 15 bases between. The CDR3 length is 15 residues. Germline assignment: CDR1 SEHNR and CDR2 FQNEAQ (reference sequence). The CDR3 loop reads CASSEGQQDGNTIYF. CDR3 coding DNA: TGTGCCAGCAGCGAAGGACAGCAGGACGGAAACACCATATATTTT.

The chain is built from TRBV2 and TRBJ2-3; possibly TRBD2 for D (5 bases). V lost 6 bases to trimming and J lost 2 bases, with 12 bases between them. The CDR3 consists of 14 residues. From germline, CDR1 is SNHLY and CDR2 FYNNEI. CDR3 nucleotides: TGTGCCAGCAGCAGTGGAGGTCCCACAGATACGCAGTATTTT. This gives the protein CASSSGGPTDTQYF.

The table lists this clonotype with a few counts. The rearrangement links TRBV20-1 to TRBJ2-1; 14 bases align to TRBD2. The CDR3 spans 16 residues. Germline lookup yields CDR1 DFQATT and CDR2 SNEGSKA (reference sequence). J gave up 0 bases and V 6 bases, and 4 bases lay outside the gene matches. The CDR3 reads CSAGLAGGRSYNEQFF. CDR3 sequence (DNA): TGCAGTGCCGGACTAGCGGGAGGACGCTCCTACAATGAGCAGTTCTTC.

This clonotype was counted between two and nine times. This chain uses TRBV19 with TRBJ1-1; no clear D gene. V lost 4 bases, J lost 3 bases, and 21 bases lay in between. CDR1 is LNHDA, CDR2 SQIVND, per germline (reference sequence). This CDR3 region has 17 residues. Here the CDR3 reads CASSKGYEGTGDTEAFF. The CDR3 DNA is TGTGCCAGTAGTAAAGGATACGAGGGTACGGGAGACACTGAAGCTTTCTTT. Complete variable domain (other parts from reference TRBV19 and TRBJ1-1): DGGITQSPKYLFRKEGQNVTLSCEQNLNHDAMYWYRQDPGQGLRLIYYSQIVNDFQKGDIAEGYSVSREKKESFPLTVTSAQKNPTAFYLCASSKGYEGTGDTEAFFGQGTRLTVV.

This clonotype has just a few counts. The chain couples TRBV15 to TRBJ2-1; the match to TRBD2 covers 9 bases. V trimming: 0 bases; J trimming: 6 bases; junction bases outside the gene matches: 9. CDR3 length equals 17 residues. Germline CDR1 is LNHNV and CDR2 is YYDKDF (reference sequence). Here the CDR3 DNA reads TGTGCCACCAGCAGAGATCGAAGGCTAGCGGGAACCAATGAGCAGTTCTTC. Translating gives CATSRDRRLAGTNEQFF.

This chain joins TRBV2 and TRBJ2-1; 10 bases align to TRBD2. Germline CDR1 SNHLY, CDR2 FYNNEI. This CDR3 comprises 15 residues. Germline trimming cut 8 bases from V and 5 bases from J; bases unmatched to any gene: 9. CDR3 sequence: CASPRGLAGDNEQFF. The CDR3 nucleotides are TGTGCCAGCCCCAGGGGGCTAGCGGGAGACAATGAGCAGTTCTTC.

The rearrangement joins TRBV20-1 to TRBJ1-1, with D hard to call. This CDR3 spans 14 amino acids. Germline V gives CDR1 DFQATT, CDR2 SNEGSKA (reference sequence). The V and J ends lost 6 bases and 5 bases respectively, with 19 bases between them. CDR3 amino acids: CSARTAGAPTEAFF. For the CDR3, the DNA is TGCAGTGCCCGCACCGCCGGTGCGCCTACTGAAGCTTTCTTT.

The rearrangement joins TRBV7-9 to TRBJ2-3, with unresolved D. Germline values: CDR1 SEHNR, CDR2 FQNEAQ (reference sequence). Trimming took 11 bases from V and 5 from J, leaving 11 bases between them. The CDR3 has 11 residues. The CDR3, as DNA: TGTGCCCCGGAATTGATAGATACGCAGTATTTT. Its translation is CAPELIDTQYF.

CDR3 sequence (DNA): TGTGCCACGGGTCGGATTCTTGAGCAGTTCTTC. Protein sequence: CATGRILEQFF. This rearrangement joins TRBV24-1 to TRBJ2-1, with D unclear. This CDR3 spans 11 amino acids. The germline V and J ends were trimmed by 10 bases and 9 bases, with 12 bases remaining between them. From germline, CDR1 is KGHDR and CDR2 SFDVKD.

CDR3 region: CATLDRSNTEAFF. The CDR3 nucleotides read TGTGCCACTTTGGACAGATCGAACACTGAAGCTTTCTTT. The J gene is TRBJ1-1, the V gene TRBV6-1; tentatively, D is TRBD1 (6 bases). V lost 10 bases and J lost 1, with 13 bases in between. Per germline, CDR1 MNHNS and CDR2 SASEGT. The CDR3 extends over 13 amino acids.

The genes are TRBV27 and TRBJ2-7; D may be TRBD1 (5 bases). CDR1 MNHEY and CDR2 SMNVEV come from the germline V gene (reference sequence). This CDR3 has 12 amino acids. V gave up 2 bases and J gave up 7 bases, with 9 bases separating them. Written as DNA, the CDR3 is TGTGCCAGCAGTTTAACTGGGGCAGAGCAGTACTTC. Amino acid sequence: CASSLTGAEQYF.

The V gene is TRBV5-4, the J gene TRBJ2-7; 8 bases align to TRBD1. The V gene's germline CDR1 is SGHNT and CDR2 YYREEE (reference sequence). The CDR3 sequence is 14 residues long. J was trimmed by 5 bases and V by 4 bases; bases with no gene match: 8. CDR3 nucleotides: TGTGCCAGCAGCGACCAGACAGGGGTTAACGAGCAGTACTTC. The encoded protein is CASSDQTGVNEQYF.

In this sample, this clonotype turned up a few times. V is TRBV6-5 and J is TRBJ2-1; no reliable D call. Trimming took 2 bases from V and 0 from J, leaving 17 bases between them. Germline CDR1 and CDR2: MNHEY and SVGAGI. The CDR3 is 18 amino acids. CDR3 protein: CASSYPPVYLSSYNEQFF. In DNA, the CDR3 is TGTGCCAGCAGTTACCCCCCGGTTTATTTGAGCTCCTACAATGAGCAGTTCTTC.

This clonotype was found a few times. The CDR3 reads CASSLKAGGLNEQFF. CDR3 nucleotides: TGCGCCAGCAGCTTAAAGGCGGGAGGGCTGAATGAGCAGTTCTTC. The gene calls are TRBV5-1 and TRBJ2-1, with 9 bases identical to TRBD2. With 2 bases clipped from V and 7 bases from J, the junction kept 7 bases outside the gene matches. Germline loops: CDR1 SGHRS, CDR2 YFSETQ. The CDR3 has 15 residues.

The CDR3 DNA is TGTGCCACCAGTGATTCCGGGATGGGTGAGACCCAGTACTTC. Protein: CATSDSGMGETQYF. The J gene is TRBJ2-5, the V gene TRBV24-1; D is perhaps TRBD2 (5 bases). Trimming took 2 bases from V and 5 from J, leaving 11 bases between them. The CDR3 is 14 amino acids. The germline V gene has CDR1 KGHDR and CDR2 SFDVKD.

This clonotype turned up a few times. The chain links TRBV20-1 to TRBJ2-1; D unclear. The CDR3 is made up of 14 amino acids. CDR1 is DFQATT, CDR2 SNEGSKA, per germline (reference sequence). V was clipped by 0 bases and J by 0 bases, with 6 bases between them. Here the CDR3 reads CSARDRVSYNEQFF. The DNA of the CDR3 is TGCAGTGCTAGAGATCGTGTCTCCTACAATGAGCAGTTCTTC.

This clonotype turned up a few times. V is TRBV5-1 and J is TRBJ2-2, with D unresolved. CDR1 SGHRS and CDR2 YFSETQ come from the germline V gene. V gave up 1 base and J gave up 3 bases, with 10 bases separating them. The CDR3 is 15 residues long. In DNA, the CDR3 is TGCGCCAGCAGCTTGTTTTCAGTCTACACCGGGGAGCTGTTTTTT. Translation gives CASSLFSVYTGELFF.

V and J are TRBV14 and TRBJ2-1; D ambiguous. V lost 2 bases to trimming and J lost 6 bases, with 14 bases between them. The CDR3 has 15 amino acids. CDR1 and CDR2 from the germline V gene are SGHDN and FVKESK. The CDR3 is CASSQSGMRSNEQFF. The CDR3 DNA is TGTGCCAGCAGCCAATCAGGAATGAGGAGCAATGAGCAGTTCTTC.

This clonotype was detected a few times. The CDR3 DNA reads as TGTGCCAGCAGCTTATTCAGGAGCTCCTACGAGCAGTACTTC. Translation gives CASSLFRSSYEQYF. The chain recombines TRBV7-2 with TRBJ2-7; D ambiguous. Germline assignment: CDR1 SGHTA and CDR2 FQGNSA. The V end lost 2 bases, the J end lost 0 bases, and 8 bases lay between the germline ends. This CDR3 spans 14 amino acids.

This chain uses TRBV6-1 with TRBJ1-6; D uncertain. Looked up from germline, CDR1 is MNHNS and CDR2 is SASEGT. This CDR3 contains 14 residues. Trimming took 7 bases from V and 5 from J, leaving 12 bases between them. CDR3 DNA sequence: TGTGCCAGCACGGGAGGCCTCCATAATTCACCCCTCCACTTT. Amino acid sequence: CASTGGLHNSPLHF.

This clonotype has just a few counts. The chain employs TRBV24-1 and TRBJ2-7; D remains ambiguous. Germline V gene sequence: CDR1 KGHDR, CDR2 SFDVKD. The length of the CDR3 is 15 residues. V lost 8 bases, J lost 2 bases, and 18 bases lay in between. CDR3 bases: TGTGCCACCATTTATATAGTTTGGTTTACCTACGAGCAGTACTTC. This translates into CATIYIVWFTYEQYF.

This clonotype came up a few times. The V call is TRBV28, the J call TRBJ1-2; 10 bases map to TRBD1. Trimming removed 6 bases from V and 7 bases from J; junction bases left unmatched: 14. The CDR3 totals 16 residues. From germline, CDR1 is MDHEN and CDR2 SYDVKM. CDR3 sequence reads: CASRPTLGTGDGGYTF. Written as DNA, the CDR3 is TGTGCCAGCAGACCGACTTTAGGGACAGGGGATGGTGGCTACACCTTC.

This rearrangement joins TRBV3-1 to TRBJ1-1; D not resolved. CDR1 LGHDT and CDR2 YNNKEL come from the germline V gene (reference sequence). This CDR3 has 12 amino acids. Trimming took 5 bases from V and 5 from J, leaving 9 bases between them. The CDR3 nucleotides read TGTGCCAGCAGCTCCCATGGGACTGAAGCTTTCTTT. Translation: CASSSHGTEAFF.

This clonotype was observed a handful of times. The V call is TRBV6-5, the J call TRBJ1-2; the match to TRBD1 covers 8 bases. V lost 2 bases and J lost 5; bases outside the gene matches: 4. From germline, CDR1 is MNHEY and CDR2 SVGAGI. The CDR3 spans 14 residues. The CDR3 nucleotides read TGTGCCAGCAGTTACAGACAGGGGCGGTATGGCTACACCTTC. Translating gives CASSYRQGRYGYTF.

This chain connects TRBV6-5 to TRBJ1-1, with a tentative D call TRBD1 (6 bases). The CDR3 is made up of 14 amino acids. CDR1 and CDR2 (germline): MNHEY, SVGAGI. The V end was cut by 2 bases, the J end by 7 bases, with 14 bases between. This CDR3 is CASSYVGRGSEAFF. In DNA, the CDR3 is TGTGCCAGCAGTTACGTAGGCAGGGGAAGTGAAGCTTTCTTT.